What follows are 32 T cell receptor beta chains derived from one specimen sequenced in a study of Tregs in tolerant kidney transplant recipients. TCRdb's table, derived via immunoSEQ multiplex PCR, lists solely in-frame clones and lacks some. Of about 240,000 clones in the sample, 84% were seen once. Sequencing was carried out using CD4+ T cells from blood. Every receptor here comes from a human donor in good health.

This rearrangement joins TRBV9 to TRBJ1-1, with no clear D. V gave up 4 bases and J gave up 1 base, with 11 bases separating them. CDR1 and CDR2 (germline): SGDLS, YYNGEE. The CDR3 has 14 amino acids. The CDR3 region has the DNA TGTGCCAGCAGCACCCAGGCCGCGAACACTGAAGCTTTCTTT. Translating gives CASSTQAANTEAFF.

The gene calls are TRBV27 and TRBJ1-1, with D hard to call. The CDR3 sequence is 14 residues long. Per the germline V gene, CDR1 is MNHEY and CDR2 is SMNVEV (reference sequence). With 1 base removed from V and 5 bases from J, the gap between germline ends came to 11 bases. The CDR3 coding sequence is TGTGCCAGCAGTTTATTTTCCGGGCGAACTGAAGCTTTCTTT. As protein: CASSLFSGRTEAFF.

V usage is TRBV5-6 and J usage is TRBJ1-2; the match to TRBD1 covers 7 bases. From germline, CDR1 is SGHDT and CDR2 YYEEEE. The length of the CDR3 is 15 residues. J was trimmed by 0 bases and V by 4 bases; bases with no gene match: 6. The DNA of the CDR3 is TGTGCCAGCAGCCCCGGGACAGTTACTAACTATGGCTACACCTTC. This codes for CASSPGTVTNYGYTF.

This chain connects TRBV5-1 to TRBJ2-5; D is perhaps TRBD1 (6 bases). The V and J ends lost 2 bases and 3 bases respectively, with 8 bases between them. Germline V gene lookup returns CDR1 SGHRS and CDR2 YFSETQ. The CDR3 is 13 residues long. The CDR3 coding sequence is TGCGCCAGCAGCTTAGGGACAAAAGAGACCCAGTACTTC. Translation: CASSLGTKETQYF.

This clone was observed once. CDR3 protein: CSVTLGETQYF. For the CDR3, the DNA is TGCAGCGTTACCCTCGGGGAGACCCAGTACTTC. The chain recombines TRBV29-1 with TRBJ2-5; D is unclear. Trimming pared 5 bases from V and 5 bases from J, leaving 9 bases between. CDR3 size: 11 residues. Germline V gene lookup returns CDR1 SQVTM and CDR2 ANQGSEA.

This chain connects TRBV4-1 to TRBJ1-1; no clear D. The germline gives CDR1 MGHRA, CDR2 YSYEKL. V shed 2 bases and J shed 1 base, with 14 bases lying between them. The CDR3 is made up of 16 amino acids. The chain's CDR3 is CASSQSVITENTEAFF. DNA for the CDR3: TGCGCCAGCAGCCAATCCGTTATAACAGAGAACACTGAAGCTTTCTTT.

The chain combines TRBV6-1 with TRBJ1-1, with no clear D. Trimming removed 8 bases at V and 0 bases at J, with 4 bases between. The CDR3 contains 11 residues. Per the germline V gene, CDR1 is MNHNS and CDR2 is SASEGT. The CDR3 loop reads CASRVNTEAFF. The CDR3 bases are TGTGCCAGCCGGGTGAACACTGAAGCTTTCTTT.

The rearrangement joins TRBV18 to TRBJ1-1; 10 nucleotides match TRBD1. V was clipped by 1 base and J by 3 bases; unmatched bases: 5. The CDR3 spans 16 residues. Germline values: CDR1 KGHSH, CDR2 LQKENI. The CDR3 loop reads CASSPRQGALYTEAFF. The CDR3 DNA sequence: TGTGCCAGCTCACCACGACAGGGGGCCTTGTACACTGAAGCTTTCTTT.

This clone was found once. The chain joins TRBV11-3 to TRBJ2-5; D is uncertain. The CDR3 has 13 amino acids. Germline V gives CDR1 SGHNT, CDR2 YENEEA. V dropped 2 bases and J dropped 1 base, with 5 bases sitting between them. CDR3 loop: CASSLSIQETQYF. Here the CDR3 DNA reads TGTGCCAGCAGCTTATCGATCCAAGAGACCCAGTACTTC.

With regard to this clone: Distinct nucleotide sequences in the sample also encode this CDR3. The chain joins TRBV7-2 to TRBJ2-7; the D gene is possibly TRBD2 (6 bases). The CDR3 length is 15 residues. Germline assignment: CDR1 SGHTA and CDR2 FQGNSA. V lost 1 base, J lost 3 bases, and 13 bases lay in between. CDR3 sequence: CASSLGAGPSYEQYF. In nucleotides, the CDR3 is TGTGCCAGCAGCTTAGGGGCGGGGCCTAGCTACGAGCAGTACTTC. The complete variable domain, with remaining parts taken from reference TRBV7-2 and TRBJ2-7, reads GAGVSQSPSNKVTEKGKDVELRCDPISGHTALYWYRQSLGQGLEFLIYFQGNSAPDKSGLPSDRFSAERTGGSVSTLTIQRTQQEDSAVYLCASSLGAGPSYEQYFGPGTRLTVT.

The rearrangement links TRBV6-6 to TRBJ1-1; 11 nucleotides agree with TRBD1. Trimming took 10 bases from V and 1 from J; bases not matched to a gene: 2. This CDR3 spans 13 amino acids. CDR1 MNHNY and CDR2 SVGAGI come from the germline V gene (reference sequence). CDR3 loop: CATGQGANTEAFF. The CDR3 region has the DNA TGTGCCACCGGACAGGGGGCGAACACTGAAGCTTTCTTT.

The chain combines TRBV18 with TRBJ1-1; unclear D gene. The CDR3 loop spans 16 amino acids. Germline V gene lookup returns CDR1 KGHSH and CDR2 LQKENI. V dropped 0 bases and J dropped 1 base, with 12 bases sitting between them. The CDR3 DNA sequence: TGTGCCAGCTCACCACCGCCTAAGGGAGGGAACACTGAAGCTTTCTTT. Protein sequence: CASSPPPKGGNTEAFF.

This chain uses TRBV2 with TRBJ2-2; D is tentatively TRBD1 or TRBD2 (6 bases each). There are 15 residues in the CDR3. Trimming shortened V by 6 bases and J by 2 bases, and 13 bases separated the two germline ends. Looked up from germline, CDR1 is SNHLY and CDR2 is FYNNEI. The CDR3 nucleotides are TGTGCCAGCAGGGGGGGCTCTGCTAACACCGGGGAGCTGTTTTTT. This encodes CASRGGSANTGELFF.

This chain connects TRBV10-3 to TRBJ1-5; TRBD1 matches at 11 bases. The germline gives CDR1 ENHRY, CDR2 SYGVKD. The CDR3 contains 19 residues. The V segment lost 3 bases and the J segment 3 bases; nucleotides outside the gene matches: 13. CDR3 residues: CAISDPGQGASGPNQPQHF. CDR3 DNA sequence: TGTGCCATCAGTGACCCCGGACAGGGGGCGTCGGGGCCCAATCAGCCCCAGCATTTT.

The chain joins TRBV4-1 to TRBJ1-2; no clear D. The CDR3 sequence is 13 residues long. The V gene's germline CDR1 is MGHRA and CDR2 YSYEKL. Deletions cut 8 bases from V and 5 bases from J, with 15 bases between. CDR3 in DNA: TGCGCCAGCGCTAACGGCGCTGGGTATGGCTACACCTTC. The encoded protein is CASANGAGYGYTF.

This chain links TRBV4-1 with TRBJ2-3; D is uncertain. This CDR3 is built from 15 residues. CDR1 is MGHRA and CDR2 is YSYEKL in the germline V gene. V lost 2 bases and J lost 5, with 14 bases in between. CDR3 residues: CASSQSPNQVDTQYF. The CDR3 region has the DNA TGCGCCAGCAGCCAAAGCCCCAACCAGGTAGATACGCAGTATTTT.

The J gene is TRBJ1-1, the V gene TRBV2; D unclear. The CDR3 is made up of 14 amino acids. Germline assignment: CDR1 SNHLY and CDR2 FYNNEI. V was cut by 2 bases and J by 0 bases, with 7 bases left in between. The CDR3 region is CASSEMGVNTEAFF. The CDR3, as DNA: TGTGCCAGCAGTGAAATGGGAGTGAACACTGAAGCTTTCTTT.

A few counts support this clone. The chain joins TRBV9 to TRBJ2-2; D ambiguous. The CDR3 is made up of 14 amino acids. The V and J ends lost 3 bases and 7 bases respectively, with 13 bases between them. Germline lookup yields CDR1 SGDLS and CDR2 YYNGEE. CDR3 sequence: CASSARVTGGELFF. The CDR3, as DNA: TGTGCCAGCAGCGCACGGGTGACCGGCGGGGAGCTGTTTTTT.

This clone was seen a handful of times. This chain uses TRBV9 with TRBJ1-1; D call uncertain. The germline V gene has CDR1 SGDLS and CDR2 YYNGEE. The CDR3 runs 13 residues. V lost 4 bases to trimming and J lost 0 bases, with 7 bases between them. The chain's CDR3 is CASSQTVNTEAFF. CDR3 nucleotides: TGTGCCAGCAGCCAAACAGTGAACACTGAAGCTTTCTTT.

This clone was seen a few times. V is TRBV7-9 and J is TRBJ2-6; 9 nucleotides agree with TRBD1. V shed 4 bases, J shed 0 bases, and the junction held 7 bases outside the gene matches. CDR1 and CDR2 from the germline V gene are SEHNR and FQNEAQ (reference sequence). The CDR3 loop spans 18 amino acids. The CDR3 sequence is CASSSYRGPVSGANVLTF. The CDR3 nucleotides read TGTGCCAGCAGCTCCTACAGGGGGCCCGTCTCTGGGGCCAACGTCCTGACTTTC. The full variable domain, with the rest looked up from reference TRBV7-9 and TRBJ2-6, is DTGVSQNPRHKITKRGQNVTFRCDPISEHNRLYWYRQTLGQGPEFLTYFQNEAQLEKSRLLSDRFSAERPKGSFSTLEIQRTEQGDSAMYLCASSSYRGPVSGANVLTFGAGSRLTVL.

In DNA, the CDR3 is TGCGCCAGCAGCTTGGCCCCGGGGGCCGGAGGGACCGCTGAGCAGTTCTTC. Its translation is CASSLAPGAGGTAEQFF. The V and J genes are TRBV5-1 and TRBJ2-1; D could derive from TRBD1 or TRBD2 (6 bases each). Germline lookup yields CDR1 SGHRS and CDR2 YFSETQ. The CDR3 spans 17 residues. V dropped 0 bases and J dropped 9 bases, with 22 bases sitting between them.

The J gene is TRBJ1-4, the V gene TRBV5-4; weak D call: TRBD1 (5 bases). Germline V gene sequence: CDR1 SGHNT, CDR2 YYREEE (reference sequence). CDR3 size: 16 residues. The V gene lost 3 bases and the J gene lost 5 bases, with 17 bases spanning the gap. The CDR3 region is CASSYSRGAGNEKLFF. CDR3 DNA: TGTGCCAGCAGCTATTCTAGAGGGGCAGGGAATGAAAAACTGTTTTTT. Drawing the rest from reference TRBV5-4 and TRBJ1-4, the complete variable domain is ETGVTQSPTHLIKTRGQQVTLRCSSQSGHNTVSWYQQALGQGPQFIFQYYREEENGRGNFPPRFSGLQFPNYSSELNVNALELDDSALYLCASSYSRGAGNEKLFFGSGTQLSVL.

The rearrangement links TRBV2 to TRBJ1-3, with D unresolved. The CDR3 loop spans 14 amino acids. V gave up 8 bases and J gave up 4 bases, with 15 bases separating them. Germline V gene data show CDR1 as SNHLY and CDR2 as FYNNEI. The CDR3 here is CASEALLQGNTIYF. The CDR3 DNA reads TGTGCCAGCGAGGCCCTCCTCCAAGGAAACACCATATATTTT.

The chain is built from TRBV7-9 and TRBJ2-3; 11 bases fit TRBD2. V was clipped by 5 bases and J by 0 bases; unmatched bases: 7. Germline-derived CDR1 and CDR2 are SEHNR and FQNEAQ (reference sequence). This CDR3 spans 17 amino acids. CDR3 sequence: CASSPGLAGGSTDTQYF. CDR3 sequence (DNA): TGTGCCAGCAGCCCCGGGCTAGCGGGGGGCAGCACAGATACGCAGTATTTT.

The chain recombines TRBV5-1 with TRBJ1-2; 7 bases map to TRBD1. Germline V gives CDR1 SGHRS, CDR2 YFSETQ. The junction had 10 bases not matched to a gene; V was cut back by 2 bases and J by 3 bases. This CDR3 is built from 16 residues. CDR3 coding DNA: TGCGCCAGCAGCTTCAGTCCCGACAGGGCTTACTATGGCTACACCTTC. It is translated as CASSFSPDRAYYGYTF.

This chain connects TRBV2 to TRBJ1-2, with a tentative D call TRBD1 (6 bases). Germline CDR1 and CDR2: SNHLY and FYNNEI. The CDR3 is made up of 13 amino acids. The V and J ends lost 8 bases and 7 bases respectively, with 17 bases between them. The DNA for the CDR3 is TGTGCCAGCTCCGGACAGATAGGCGTTGGCTACACCTTC. Protein sequence: CASSGQIGVGYTF.

The chain joins TRBV4-1 to TRBJ2-7; 9 positions agree with TRBD1. Trimming removed 4 bases from V and 5 bases from J; junction bases left unmatched: 9. Germline CDR1 MGHRA, CDR2 YSYEKL. The CDR3 sequence is 15 residues long. This CDR3 is CASSRLRDRAHEQYF. CDR3 bases: TGCGCCAGCAGCCGCCTCCGGGACAGGGCCCACGAGCAGTACTTC.

CDR3 nucleotides: TGTGCCACCGAGATCTCTGGGGCCAACGTCCTGACTTTC. It is translated as CATEISGANVLTF. The chain recombines TRBV19 with TRBJ2-6; no clear D gene. Deletions cut 10 bases from V and 0 bases from J, with 7 bases between. Germline V gives CDR1 LNHDA, CDR2 SQIVND (reference sequence). The length of the CDR3 is 13 residues.

In its sample, this clone was seen a few times. This sequence joins TRBV7-9 and TRBJ1-1; 7 bases fit TRBD1. From germline, CDR1 is SEHNR and CDR2 FQNEAQ (reference sequence). Trimming took 5 bases from V and 1 from J; bases not matched to a gene: 4. This CDR3 is 14 amino acids long. The CDR3 protein is CASSVNRGNTEAFF. Written as DNA, the CDR3 is TGTGCCAGCAGCGTTAACAGGGGGAACACTGAAGCTTTCTTT.

The V call is TRBV27, the J call TRBJ1-2; 10 bases are a match to TRBD1. Germline CDR1 MNHEY, CDR2 SMNVEV (reference sequence). Trimming at V came to 5 bases and at J to 4 bases, leaving 7 bases not matched to a gene. This CDR3 comprises 15 residues. The chain's CDR3 is CASSLSGQGPYGYTF. As DNA, the CDR3 is TGTGCCAGCAGTCTCTCGGGACAGGGGCCCTATGGCTACACCTTC.

V gene TRBV5-1 combines with J gene TRBJ1-5; 7 nucleotides match TRBD1. The germline V gene has CDR1 SGHRS and CDR2 YFSETQ. This CDR3 contains 14 residues. Trimming removed 4 bases from V and 1 base from J; junction bases left unmatched: 2. This chain's CDR3 is CASSQGVSNQPQHF. The CDR3 nucleotides read TGCGCCAGCAGCCAGGGGGTCAGCAATCAGCCCCAGCATTTT. The complete variable domain, with remaining parts taken from reference TRBV5-1 and TRBJ1-5, reads KAGVTQTPRYLIKTRGQQVTLSCSPISGHRSVSWYQQTPGQGLQFLFEYFSETQRNKGNFPGRFSGRQFSNSRSEMNVSTLELGDSALYLCASSQGVSNQPQHFGDGTRLSIL.

V is TRBV19 and J is TRBJ2-7, with 7 nucleotides matching TRBD2. The V segment lost 8 bases and the J segment 4 bases; nucleotides outside the gene matches: 11. The germline CDR1 and CDR2 sequences are LNHDA and SQIVND (reference sequence). This CDR3 spans 14 amino acids. This chain's CDR3 is CASAEGGAVYEQYF. CDR3 DNA: TGTGCCAGTGCCGAGGGAGGGGCAGTTTACGAGCAGTACTTC.